This TCR beta chain emerged from a study of OX40 agonist ivuxolimab in advanced cancers. Notes on this clone: Its target is unknown.

Clones were read by immunoSEQ multiplex PCR, and TCRdb kept only the in-frame ones, dropping some. The sample contains more than 75,000 clones, about 91% of which appear only once. Patients were ineligible given autoimmune disease history or systemic immunosuppression. Germline V gene data show CDR1 as SGHTA and CDR2 as FQGNSA. The V gene end was trimmed by 4 bases and the J gene end by 0 bases; junction bases not matched to a gene: 6. The CDR3 sequence is 17 residues long. Study-level points and caveats: CD4+ and CD8+ T cells in blood underwent clonal expansion by week 6 at 0.1 to 3.0 mg/kg. In the expanded peripheral T cells, antigen specificity was never determined. Mean expanded clone counts were higher in CD8+ than CD4+ T cells.

This sequence joins TRBV7-2 and TRBJ2-2; 9 bases match TRBD2. The sequencing used CD4+ or CD8+ T cells sorted from blood, collected in a trial of the OX40 agonist ivuxolimab. The TCR comes from an adult with an advanced solid tumor such as melanoma, head and neck, liver or kidney cancer. CDR3 sequence (DNA): TGTGCCAGCAGCTCTCGTCGGACTAGCGCGAACACCGGGGAGCTGTTTTTT. Protein: CASSSRRTSANTGELFF.